The entry below describes one T cell receptor beta chain. Its antigen is not identified. These data are taken from a study of CD8 T cells in Susac syndrome. Turning to the study itself: Of the sequenced Susac syndrome patients, more than 5 had active disease and about 8 were in remission.

An amount of RNA that ranged from about 0.45 to 1 ug was reverse transcribed with random hexamers. An immunoSEQ multiplex PCR generated amplified TCR beta CDR3 products spanning 54 Vbeta and 13 Jbeta. MiXCR, applied by TCRdb to the immunoSEQ multiplex PCR reads, yields one record per CDR3 protein. The sample yields some 110,000 distinct CDR3 sequences, approximately 94% seen once. Germline V gene lookup returns CDR1 DFQATT and CDR2 SNEGSKA (reference sequence). The CDR3 sequence is 16 residues long. V lost 0 bases to trimming and J lost 3 bases; unmatched junction nucleotides: 8. Regarding the study as a whole: The total CD8+ repertoires contained approximately 15 Susac-specific public clones, and the CD8+ TEMRA repertoires contained about five.

From blood CD8+ and CD4+ T cells, the TCR beta chain was sequenced. Sample: CD8+ T cells from PBMCs. The source is a human donor with Susac syndrome. The chain employs TRBV20-1 and TRBJ2-1; 7 nucleotides match TRBD1. The CDR3 reads CSARDRGRGYYNEQFF. The CDR3 nucleotides read TGCAGTGCTAGAGATCGGGGCAGGGGGTACTACAATGAGCAGTTCTTC.